The clone carrying this TCR beta chain came up many times. Its antigen is undetermined. In TCRdb, the 5' RACE reads were re-called with MiXCR into one record per CDR3 protein. Here the sample spans some 1,700,000 distinct CDR3 sequences, 32% being singletons. The data were taken from a study of identical twins. CDR1 is SQVTM, CDR2 ANQGSEA, per germline. V gave up 8 bases and J gave up 5 bases, with 10 bases separating them. This CDR3 region has 11 residues. Findings of the study overall: Monozygotic twins shared more out-of-frame TCR alpha than recombination models predicted.

The rearrangement joins TRBV29-1 to TRBJ1-5; tentative D call: TRBD1 (5 bases). This sequence originates from a newborn girl in good health. Sequencing was carried out using cord blood. CDR3 sequence: CSNTGDQPQHF. DNA of the CDR3: TGCAGCAATACGGGGGATCAGCCCCAGCATTTT.